The rows below give T cell receptor beta chains drawn from one sample of a study of blood T cell repertoires in COVID-19. Produced via immunoSEQ multiplex PCR; TCRdb's table is partial and in-frame only. The sample lists 250,000 to 300,000 clones; about 93% were seen once. The specimen sequenced was PBMCs or T cells enriched from blood (not recorded which). The receptors stem from a woman in her 30s who had recovered from COVID-19. Each CDR3 is given with its conserved first and last residue. D genes are given only for firm matches. Clone size is not always given. Where it is, it says once, few, many or a class for expanded clones.

v_call: TRBV3-1/TRBV3-2
clone_size: once
d_call: -
j_call: TRBJ1-1
cdr3_nt: TGTGCCAGCAGCCACTCCCGGGTGAACACTGAAGCTTTCTTT
cdr3_aa: CASSHSRVNTEAFF

v_call: TRBV11-2
clone_size: -
d_call: TRBD1
j_call: TRBJ1-1
cdr3_nt: TGTGCCAGCAGCTTAGACAGGGGGGCTTTCTTT
cdr3_aa: CASSLDRGAFF

v_call: TRBV19
clone_size: few
d_call: TRBD1
j_call: TRBJ2-2
cdr3_nt: TGTGCCAGTAGTATTGTGGCCGGGACAGGGAACACCGGGGAGCTGTTTTTT
cdr3_aa: CASSIVAGTGNTGELFF

v_call: TRBV25-1
clone_size: -
d_call: -
j_call: TRBJ2-2
cdr3_nt: TGTGCCAGCAGTCACGGAACAGTTCCCGGGGAGCTGTTTTTT
cdr3_aa: CASSHGTVPGELFF

v_call: TRBV2
clone_size: -
d_call: -
j_call: TRBJ2-5
cdr3_nt: TGTGCCAGCAATTGGCAGGGGAAGGGGGAGACCCAGTACTTC
cdr3_aa: CASNWQGKGETQYF

v_call: TRBV9
clone_size: -
d_call: -
j_call: TRBJ2-4
cdr3_nt: TGTGCCAGCAGCCTTCAGGGATCCATCGTGAACATTCAGTACTTC
cdr3_aa: CASSLQGSIVNIQYF

v_call: TRBV9
clone_size: -
d_call: TRBD2
j_call: TRBJ2-1
cdr3_nt: TGTGCCAGCAGCGTAGGCGGGAGAAACAATGAGCAGTTCTTC
cdr3_aa: CASSVGGRNNEQFF

v_call: TRBV30
clone_size: -
d_call: TRBD2
j_call: TRBJ2-3
cdr3_nt: TGTGCCTGGAGTGTTTTAGCGGGAGGTGGGACAGATACGCAGTATTTT
cdr3_aa: CAWSVLAGGGTDTQYF

v_call: TRBV6-2/TRBV6-3
clone_size: -
d_call: -
j_call: TRBJ2-5
cdr3_nt: TGTGCCAGCAGTAGAGACAGTACCCAAGAGACCCAGTACTTC
cdr3_aa: CASSRDSTQETQYF

v_call: TRBV19
clone_size: -
d_call: -
j_call: TRBJ1-5
cdr3_nt: TGTGCCAGTAGTATAAACCGCGGCAGTCTCATTCAGCCCCAGCATTTT
cdr3_aa: CASSINRGSLIQPQHF

v_call: TRBV5-6
clone_size: -
d_call: -
j_call: TRBJ1-3
cdr3_nt: TGTGCCAGCAGCTCCCGGAGGACAGCGTTTTACTCTGGAAACACCATATATTTT
cdr3_aa: CASSSRRTAFYSGNTIYF

v_call: TRBV6-5
clone_size: -
d_call: -
j_call: TRBJ2-5
cdr3_nt: TGTGCCAGCAGTTACTCAGGGGCCATACAAGAGACCCAGTACTTC
cdr3_aa: CASSYSGAIQETQYF

v_call: TRBV15
clone_size: -
d_call: -
j_call: TRBJ1-5
cdr3_nt: TGTGCCACCAGCAGACCACAGATGCAGCCCCAGCATTTT
cdr3_aa: CATSRPQMQPQHF

v_call: TRBV2
clone_size: -
d_call: TRBD2
j_call: TRBJ2-5
cdr3_nt: TGTGCCAGCAGTGGAGCGGGAGGTGGGGAGACCCAGTACTTC
cdr3_aa: CASSGAGGGETQYF

v_call: TRBV6-1
clone_size: -
d_call: -
j_call: TRBJ1-1
cdr3_nt: TGTGCCAGCAGTGAAGCGGGGGGGTGGAGTGAAGCTTTCTTT
cdr3_aa: CASSEAGGWSEAFF

v_call: TRBV7-2
clone_size: -
d_call: TRBD2
j_call: TRBJ2-1
cdr3_nt: TGTGCCAGCAGCTTTTCACATTTAGCGGGAGGGAATGAGCAGTTCTTC
cdr3_aa: CASSFSHLAGGNEQFF

v_call: TRBV7-6
clone_size: -
d_call: TRBD1
j_call: TRBJ2-7
cdr3_nt: TGTGCCAGCAGCCGAACCGGGACAGGGTCCTACGAGCAGTACTTC
cdr3_aa: CASSRTGTGSYEQYF

v_call: TRBV5-8
clone_size: -
d_call: -
j_call: TRBJ2-3
cdr3_nt: TGTGCCAGCAGCTTCAGTGCGAGCAGGGATACGCAGTATTTT
cdr3_aa: CASSFSASRDTQYF

v_call: TRBV5-4
clone_size: -
d_call: TRBD1
j_call: TRBJ2-3
cdr3_nt: TGTGCCAGCAGCTACCCGAGGGGGCGCACAGATACGCAGTATTTT
cdr3_aa: CASSYPRGRTDTQYF

v_call: TRBV5-6
clone_size: -
d_call: TRBD2
j_call: TRBJ2-7
cdr3_nt: TGTGCCAGCAGCCTTTCTAGCGGGAATATCGAGCAGTACTTC
cdr3_aa: CASSLSSGNIEQYF

v_call: TRBV6-5
clone_size: -
d_call: -
j_call: TRBJ1-1
cdr3_nt: TGTGCCAGCAGTTACAGAGGGTCGGGGGATGAAGCTTTCTTT
cdr3_aa: CASSYRGSGDEAFF

v_call: TRBV7-9
clone_size: few
d_call: -
j_call: TRBJ2-7
cdr3_nt: TGTGCCAGCAGTTTCTCTCCGACTAGCGAGCAGTACTTC
cdr3_aa: CASSFSPTSEQYF

v_call: TRBV7-3
clone_size: -
d_call: TRBD2
j_call: TRBJ2-1
cdr3_nt: TGTGCCAGCAGCTTAGGGCTAGCGGGATTAAATGAGCAGTTCTTC
cdr3_aa: CASSLGLAGLNEQFF

v_call: TRBV19
clone_size: once
d_call: -
j_call: TRBJ2-1
cdr3_nt: TGTGCCAGTAGTATCGGGGTAGCGGAACCCTACAATGAGCAGTTCTTC
cdr3_aa: CASSIGVAEPYNEQFF

v_call: TRBV7-8
clone_size: -
d_call: TRBD1
j_call: TRBJ2-5
cdr3_nt: TGTGCCAGCAAGGTGGACAGGGGTGGTAAAGAGACCCAGTACTTC
cdr3_aa: CASKVDRGGKETQYF

v_call: TRBV3-1/TRBV3-2
clone_size: -
d_call: -
j_call: TRBJ2-7
cdr3_nt: TGTGCCAGCAGCCAAGATAGGGCGGGTGGCTACGAGCAGTACTTC
cdr3_aa: CASSQDRAGGYEQYF

v_call: TRBV7-2
clone_size: -
d_call: -
j_call: TRBJ2-1
cdr3_nt: TGTGCCAGCAGCCGCTTACAGGGCTACAATGAGCAGTTCTTC
cdr3_aa: CASSRLQGYNEQFF

v_call: TRBV6-5
clone_size: few
d_call: TRBD1
j_call: TRBJ1-6
cdr3_nt: TGTGCCAGCAGCCGCCGCCGGGACAGGGACTCACCCCTCCACTTT
cdr3_aa: CASSRRRDRDSPLHF

v_call: TRBV30
clone_size: -
d_call: -
j_call: TRBJ1-4
cdr3_nt: TGTGCCTGGAGGGAGTTGAAGCACTTCGAAAAACTGTTTTTT
cdr3_aa: CAWRELKHFEKLFF

v_call: TRBV23-1
clone_size: -
d_call: TRBD1
j_call: TRBJ2-7
cdr3_nt: TGCGCCAGCAGTCAATCGGGGACAGACTACGAGCAGTACTTC
cdr3_aa: CASSQSGTDYEQYF

v_call: TRBV30
clone_size: -
d_call: -
j_call: TRBJ1-1
cdr3_nt: TGTGCCTGGAGTAGGGGTTTTTTGTATGAAGCTTTCTTT
cdr3_aa: CAWSRGFLYEAFF

v_call: TRBV4-3
clone_size: -
d_call: -
j_call: TRBJ1-2
cdr3_nt: TGCGCCAGCAGCCAAGATAGGAGGGCTCCAACCTATGGCTACACCTTC
cdr3_aa: CASSQDRRAPTYGYTF

v_call: TRBV11-2
clone_size: -
d_call: -
j_call: TRBJ1-1
cdr3_nt: TGTGCCAGCAGCCCACTCGGGGGGCGTTCTGAAGCTTTCTTT
cdr3_aa: CASSPLGGRSEAFF

v_call: TRBV13
clone_size: -
d_call: -
j_call: TRBJ2-7
cdr3_nt: TGTGCCAGCAGCTTAGAATGGCGGGCTTCCTACGAGCAGTACTTC
cdr3_aa: CASSLEWRASYEQYF

v_call: TRBV3-1/TRBV3-2
clone_size: -
d_call: -
j_call: TRBJ2-7
cdr3_nt: TGTGCCAGCAGTCGTACCTACGAGCAGTACTTC
cdr3_aa: CASSRTYEQYF

v_call: TRBV28
clone_size: -
d_call: -
j_call: TRBJ1-2
cdr3_nt: TGTGCCAGCAGCCTGGAGGGGTCGGGGAACTATGGCTACACCTTC
cdr3_aa: CASSLEGSGNYGYTF

v_call: TRBV9
clone_size: once
d_call: TRBD1
j_call: TRBJ2-6
cdr3_nt: TGTGCCAGCGGGGTAACAGGGGGCGGAGCTGGGGCCAACGTCCTGACTTTC
cdr3_aa: CASGVTGGGAGANVLTF

v_call: TRBV6-2/TRBV6-3
clone_size: few
d_call: -
j_call: TRBJ2-7
cdr3_nt: TGTGCCAGCAGTTACGTCGGAACAGGAATCTACGAGCAGTACTTC
cdr3_aa: CASSYVGTGIYEQYF

v_call: TRBV5-1
clone_size: -
d_call: TRBD1
j_call: TRBJ1-5
cdr3_nt: TGCGCCAGCAGCGCGACAGGGGGCGGGAATCAGCCCCAGCATTTT
cdr3_aa: CASSATGGGNQPQHF

v_call: TRBV4-1
clone_size: -
d_call: -
j_call: TRBJ1-6
cdr3_nt: TGCGCCAGCAGCCAAGACTGGGGGGACTATAATTCACCCCTCCACTTT
cdr3_aa: CASSQDWGDYNSPLHF

v_call: TRBV5-6
clone_size: -
d_call: -
j_call: TRBJ1-5
cdr3_nt: TGTGCCAGCAGCTTGGCTGGGCCTCGCAATCAGCCCCAGCATTTT
cdr3_aa: CASSLAGPRNQPQHF

v_call: TRBV7-9
clone_size: once
d_call: -
j_call: TRBJ1-1
cdr3_nt: TGTGCCAGCAGCTTTGGACTGAAATTAGCTTTCTTT
cdr3_aa: CASSFGLKLAFF

v_call: TRBV6-2/TRBV6-3
clone_size: -
d_call: TRBD1
j_call: TRBJ1-2
cdr3_nt: TGTGCCAGCACCCCTATGCCAGGGGGCAGATCTAACTATGGCTACACCTTC
cdr3_aa: CASTPMPGGRSNYGYTF

v_call: TRBV7-2
clone_size: -
d_call: -
j_call: TRBJ1-2
cdr3_nt: TGTGCCAGCAGCCCAACAGCGGAAGGCTATGGCTACACCTTC
cdr3_aa: CASSPTAEGYGYTF

v_call: TRBV29-1
clone_size: -
d_call: -
j_call: TRBJ2-5
cdr3_nt: TGCAGCGCGCGAGGGTTGTACCAAGAGACCCAGTACTTC
cdr3_aa: CSARGLYQETQYF

v_call: TRBV5-1
clone_size: -
d_call: -
j_call: TRBJ2-5
cdr3_nt: TGCGCCAGCAGCCAACTATCACGGGAGACCCAGTACTTC
cdr3_aa: CASSQLSRETQYF

v_call: TRBV15
clone_size: -
d_call: TRBD1
j_call: TRBJ2-2
cdr3_nt: TGTGCCACCAGCAGAGCCGACAGGGTCCCCGGGGAGCTGTTTTTT
cdr3_aa: CATSRADRVPGELFF

v_call: TRBV6-5
clone_size: once
d_call: TRBD1
j_call: TRBJ2-1
cdr3_nt: TGTGCCAGCAGACCTGACAGGGCTGGGGACAATGAGCAGTTCTTC
cdr3_aa: CASRPDRAGDNEQFF

v_call: TRBV20-1
clone_size: -
d_call: -
j_call: TRBJ2-5
cdr3_nt: TGCAGTGCTAGTCGACTCGCGGGGGAGACCCAGTACTTC
cdr3_aa: CSASRLAGETQYF

v_call: TRBV2
clone_size: -
d_call: -
j_call: TRBJ2-5
cdr3_nt: TGTGCCAGCAGTCTTGGGGAGTTAGACAGGGAGACCCAGTACTTC
cdr3_aa: CASSLGELDRETQYF

v_call: TRBV18
clone_size: -
d_call: TRBD2
j_call: TRBJ2-1
cdr3_nt: TGTGCCAGCTCGCCTACTAGCGGGAAGTTCTTC
cdr3_aa: CASSPTSGKFF

v_call: TRBV7-9
clone_size: once
d_call: TRBD1
j_call: TRBJ2-1
cdr3_nt: TGTGCCAGCAGCCCGAGGACAGGGCAATACCACAATGAGCAGTTCTTC
cdr3_aa: CASSPRTGQYHNEQFF

v_call: TRBV7-2
clone_size: -
d_call: TRBD1
j_call: TRBJ1-3
cdr3_nt: TGTGCCAGCAGCATAGAACAGGGGGCTTATGGAAACACCATATATTTT
cdr3_aa: CASSIEQGAYGNTIYF

v_call: TRBV5-1
clone_size: -
d_call: TRBD1
j_call: TRBJ1-5
cdr3_nt: TGCGCCAGCAGCTCCGGACAGGGTGATCAGCCCCAGCATTTT
cdr3_aa: CASSSGQGDQPQHF

v_call: TRBV5-4
clone_size: -
d_call: TRBD1
j_call: TRBJ2-3
cdr3_nt: TGTGCCAGCAGCTCGGGACAGGGGCCAGATACGCAGTATTTT
cdr3_aa: CASSSGQGPDTQYF

v_call: TRBV7-9
clone_size: -
d_call: TRBD1
j_call: TRBJ2-7
cdr3_nt: TGTGCCAGCAGCTCGCCGGGACAGCAATACGAGCAGTACTTC
cdr3_aa: CASSSPGQQYEQYF

v_call: TRBV9
clone_size: once
d_call: -
j_call: TRBJ2-7
cdr3_nt: TGTGCCAGCAGCGGGGACAACTACGAGCAGTACTTC
cdr3_aa: CASSGDNYEQYF

v_call: TRBV10-2
clone_size: -
d_call: TRBD1
j_call: TRBJ1-5
cdr3_nt: TGCGCCAGCAGTGAGGGGGGGGCAGGGGGCCAGCCCCAGCATTTT
cdr3_aa: CASSEGGAGGQPQHF

v_call: TRBV10-3
clone_size: few
d_call: -
j_call: TRBJ2-5
cdr3_nt: TGTGCCATCAGTGTAGGAGGGCCCCAAGAGACCCAGTACTTC
cdr3_aa: CAISVGGPQETQYF